This T cell receptor (beta chain) was recorded in a study of molecular identifiers for immune sequencing clone quantification. It was with previously described methods and listed TCR primers that bulk TCR libraries were made. Using its own MiXCR run on the PCR reads, TCRdb lists one record per CDR3 protein. This sample has 97,000 or so distinct CDR3 sequences, with about 35% found just once. Sorting was used to obtain naive CD8 T cells (CD8+CD4-CCR7+CD45RA+). Overall study results and limits: Clone sizes could be underestimated for highly expanded clones when identical TCR molecules share a barcode.

Note on this clonotype: Its specificity is unknown.

The CDR3 extends over 16 amino acids. The germline V gene has CDR1 SGHNT and CDR2 YYREEE (reference sequence). The V gene lost 2 bases and the J gene lost 3 bases, with 16 bases spanning the gap. Material for sequencing was naive CD8+ T cells from blood, with Jurkat cell RNA spiked in. As for subset: FACS-sorted CD8+CD4-CCR7+CD45RA+ naive T cells. This receptor was obtained from a human donor in good health. Some libraries in this study had Jurkat cell RNA spiked in. The V gene is TRBV5-4, the J gene TRBJ2-3, with D possibly matching TRBD2 (6 bases). The CDR3 loop reads CASSFWGPAGTDTQYF. CDR3 coding DNA: TGTGCCAGCAGCTTTTGGGGCCCCGCGGGGACAGATACGCAGTATTTT. Full variable domain (missing parts from reference TRBV5-4 and TRBJ2-3): ETGVTQSPTHLIKTRGQQVTLRCSSQSGHNTVSWYQQALGQGPQFIFQYYREEENGRGNFPPRFSGLQFPNYSSELNVNALELDDSALYLCASSFWGPAGTDTQYFGPGTRLTVL.